One and the same sample provided the 27 T cell receptor beta chains below, sequenced in a study of T cell repertoires in cytomegalovirus infection. TCRdb re-analysed the reads in MiXCR, keeping a single row per CDR3 protein. The data contain roughly 500,000 distinct CDR3 sequences, about 10% of them singletons. The sequencing input was PBMCs. These receptors all come from a human donor in good health (CMV status not recorded). Some clones in this sample may be carry-over from other donors' samples.

This chain uses TRBV30 with TRBJ2-1; no definite D call. The V gene's germline CDR1 is GTSNPN and CDR2 SVGIG (reference sequence). The CDR3 has 16 amino acids. The V and J ends lost 0 bases and 0 bases respectively, with 12 bases between them. The CDR3 coding sequence is TGTGCCTGGAGTGTACATGGGGTAACCTCCTACAATGAGCAGTTCTTC. Its protein is CAWSVHGVTSYNEQFF.

The chain has TRBV5-4 and TRBJ2-2, with D hard to call. Germline values: CDR1 SGHNT, CDR2 YYREEE (reference sequence). CDR3 size: 14 residues. V lost 3 bases, J lost 2 bases, and 8 bases lay in between. CDR3 DNA sequence: TGTGCCAGCAGCTCGGGTTTTAACACCGGGGAGCTGTTTTTT. Its protein product is CASSSGFNTGELFF.

In this sample, this clonotype turned up many times. This sequence joins TRBV11-2 and TRBJ1-2, with a tentative D call TRBD1 (5 bases). Germline loops: CDR1 SGHAT, CDR2 FQNNGV. The CDR3 sequence is 12 residues long. V was shortened by 5 bases and J by 8 bases, with 12 bases between the two germline ends. The CDR3 region is CASSAGRRGYTF. CDR3 in DNA: TGTGCCAGCAGCGCGGGACGTCGCGGCTACACCTTC.

There are many counts of this clonotype. CDR3 sequence reads: CASRFPGRKNTEAFF. The CDR3 DNA reads as TGTGCCAGCAGGTTTCCGGGACGGAAGAACACTGAAGCTTTCTTT. This chain connects TRBV11-2 to TRBJ1-1, with TRBD1 as a possible D gene (5 bases). The CDR3 runs 15 residues. The germline CDR1 and CDR2 sequences are SGHAT and FQNNGV. Trimming took off 6 bases at V and 1 base at J, with 15 bases between the two ends.

This clonotype was seen at least ten times. V is TRBV28 and J is TRBJ2-1, with TRBD2 identical over 13 bases. Unmatched junction bases numbered 11, after V lost 6 bases and J lost 6 bases. This CDR3 is 17 amino acids long. The germline V gene encodes CDR1 MDHEN and CDR2 SYDVKM. CDR3 bases: TGTGCCAGCAGGCAACTCCTACTAGCGGGAGGGGTCAATGAGCAGTTCTTC. This gives the protein CASRQLLLAGGVNEQFF. The full variable domain, its missing parts supplied by reference TRBV28 and TRBJ2-1, is DVKVTQSSRYLVKRTGEKVFLECVQDMDHENMFWYRQDPGLGLRLIYFSYDVKMKEKGDIPEGYSVSREKKERFSLILESASTNQTSMYLCASRQLLLAGGVNEQFFGPGTRLTVL.

The chain joins TRBV5-5 to TRBJ2-5; D is perhaps TRBD1 or TRBD2 (6 bases each). V was pared by 4 bases and J by 3 bases, with 16 bases between. Germline assignment: CDR1 SGHKS and CDR2 YYEKEE (reference sequence). The CDR3 has 15 amino acids. The CDR3 bases are TGTGCCAGCAGCAGACCGACTAGGACAGAAGAGACCCAGTACTTC. This codes for CASSRPTRTEETQYF.

This clonotype occurred many times. J is TRBJ2-2 and V is TRBV7-2; TRBD2 matches 10 bases. The length of the CDR3 is 16 residues. Germline V lookup: CDR1 SGHTA, CDR2 FQGNSA. The V and J ends lost 5 bases and 6 bases, in that order; junction bases with no gene match: 9. The CDR3 spells CASSIRAGGHAGELFF. The CDR3, as DNA: TGTGCCAGCAGCATCCGAGCGGGGGGGCACGCCGGGGAGCTGTTTTTT.

This clonotype was seen many times. The CDR3 DNA reads as TGTGCCAGCAGTGAAGCCTGGGCAGGCGAGCAGTACTTC. It codes for CASSEAWAGEQYF. The rearrangement links TRBV6-1 to TRBJ2-7; D call uncertain. The CDR3 runs 13 residues. Germline CDR1 is MNHNS and CDR2 is SASEGT. Trimming left V 0 bases short and J 6 bases short, with 9 bases between.

This clonotype occurred many times. The J gene is TRBJ2-3, the V gene TRBV12-5; D perhaps matches TRBD1 (6 bases). Germline V gene lookup returns CDR1 LGHNT and CDR2 FRNRAP. The CDR3 is 17 residues long. V lost 0 bases to trimming and J lost 0 bases, with 13 bases between them. The chain's CDR3 is CASGLVYRVISTDTQYF. CDR3 bases: TGTGCTAGTGGTTTGGTATACAGGGTCATTAGCACAGATACGCAGTATTTT.

V is TRBV19 and J is TRBJ2-1, with 13 bases identical to TRBD2. Germline CDR1 is LNHDA and CDR2 is SQIVND (reference sequence). The V gene end was trimmed by 5 bases and the J gene end by 9 bases; junction bases not matched to a gene: 7. This CDR3 is built from 15 residues. The CDR3 DNA is TGTGCCAGTAGTCTCTGGACTAGCGGGAGTAGTGAGCAGTTCTTC. This translates into CASSLWTSGSSEQFF.

The chain employs TRBV6-2 or TRBV6-3 and TRBJ2-1; no definite D call. Trimming cost V 2 bases and J 3 bases, with 8 bases left between them. Looked up from germline, CDR1 is MNHEY and CDR2 is SVGEGT. There are 14 residues in the CDR3. The CDR3 reads CASSYDTFYNEQFF. The CDR3 coding sequence is TGTGCCAGCAGTTACGACACCTTCTACAATGAGCAGTTCTTC.

This clonotype was counted at least ten times. The chain couples TRBV7-9 to TRBJ1-3; TRBD1 might be the D (5 bases). CDR1 SEHNR and CDR2 FQNEAQ come from the germline V gene (reference sequence). V gave up 8 bases and J gave up 7 bases, with 15 bases separating them. This CDR3 has 13 residues. This chain's CDR3 is CASGTDPVNTIYF. The CDR3 DNA is TGTGCCAGCGGGACTGATCCGGTCAACACCATATATTTT. Supplemented by reference TRBV7-9 and TRBJ1-3, the full variable domain reads DTGVSQNPRHKITKRGQNVTFRCDPISEHNRLYWYRQTLGQGPEFLTYFQNEAQLEKSRLLSDRFSAERPKGSFSTLEIQRTEQGDSAMYLCASGTDPVNTIYFGEGSWLTVV.

This clonotype has only a few counts. J is TRBJ1-2 and V is TRBV27, with D unresolved. The CDR3 is made up of 14 amino acids. Trimming took 5 bases from V and 4 from J, leaving 14 bases between them. The germline CDR1 and CDR2 sequences are MNHEY and SMNVEV (reference sequence). The CDR3 DNA reads as TGTGCCAGCAGTCCCGTGGGCGGCCTCTATGGCTACACCTTC. Protein: CASSPVGGLYGYTF.

The chain uses TRBV11-3 and TRBJ2-1; D not certain. The germline CDR1 and CDR2 sequences are SGHNT and YENEEA. CDR3 length: 13 amino acids. V lost 5 bases to trimming and J lost 5 bases, with 10 bases between them. This CDR3 reads CASSRDHNNEQFF. The CDR3 DNA is TGTGCCAGCAGCCGTGACCATAACAATGAGCAGTTCTTC.

This clonotype was seen a few times. V and J are TRBV7-3 and TRBJ2-3; D is uncertain. This CDR3 has 14 residues. Trimming took 8 bases from V and 5 from J, leaving 17 bases between them. Germline V gives CDR1 SGHTA, CDR2 FQGTGA. CDR3 nucleotides: TGTGCCAGCGCCATGGGTTTTGGTAGAGATACGCAGTATTTT. Translated, it gives CASAMGFGRDTQYF.

This clonotype has a count of ten or more. The rearrangement joins TRBV28 to TRBJ2-7; 8 positions agree with TRBD1. The CDR3 has 13 residues. Germline V gene sequence: CDR1 MDHEN, CDR2 SYDVKM. The ends lost 6 bases at V and 4 bases at J; junction bases unmatched: 5. The CDR3 region is CASRRQGRYEQYF. The CDR3 nucleotides read TGTGCCAGCAGGAGACAGGGGCGGTACGAGCAGTACTTC.

A remark on this clonotype: A much larger clone differs by one base, so this may be a read error. CDR3 bases: TGTGCCAGCAGCGGGGTGGCAAGGGGCCGCAATGAGCAGTTCTTC. Protein product: CASSGVARGRNEQFF. V usage is TRBV5-3 and J usage is TRBJ2-1, with 7 bases fitting TRBD2. Being an ORF, TRBV5-3 has a function that is uncertain. With 8 bases clipped from V and 6 bases from J, the junction kept 14 bases outside the gene matches. This CDR3 is 15 amino acids long.

The gene calls are TRBV25-1 and TRBJ2-5; 7 bases fit TRBD2. The length of the CDR3 is 14 residues. The ends lost 6 bases at V and 2 bases at J; junction bases unmatched: 6. CDR1 MGHDK and CDR2 SYGVNS come from the germline V gene. CDR3 region: CASRRTGGQETQYF. Written as DNA, the CDR3 is TGTGCCAGCAGGAGGACGGGGGGACAAGAGACCCAGTACTTC.

This clonotype was seen only a few times. The V and J genes are TRBV20-1 and TRBJ1-2; TRBD1 matches at 7 bases. V lost 6 bases, J lost 6 bases, and 10 bases stayed unmatched. CDR1 is DFQATT and CDR2 is SNEGSKA in the germline V gene (reference sequence). This CDR3 is 13 amino acids long. This chain's CDR3 is CSAETGSLHGYTF. The CDR3 nucleotides are TGCAGTGCCGAGACAGGGTCCTTACATGGCTACACCTTC.

This clonotype was counted only a few times. This chain links TRBV5-1 with TRBJ1-3; maybe TRBD1 (6 bases). V was clipped by 3 bases and J by 4 bases, with 14 bases between them. Germline CDR1 reads SGHRS; CDR2 reads YFSETQ. The CDR3 sequence is 15 residues long. This chain's CDR3 is CASSSTGLKGNTIYF. For the CDR3, the DNA is TGCGCCAGCAGCTCTACAGGGTTAAAAGGAAACACCATATATTTT.

The V gene is TRBV29-1, the J gene TRBJ2-1; D remains unclear. CDR1 SQVTM and CDR2 ANQGSEA come from the germline V gene. CDR3 length equals 15 residues. The V and J ends lost 6 bases and 4 bases respectively, with 19 bases between them. The chain's CDR3 is CSVDSTVGSYNEQFF. DNA for the CDR3: TGCAGCGTCGATAGCACCGTGGGTTCTTACAATGAGCAGTTCTTC.

This clonotype was counted ten times or more. The rearrangement links TRBV11-2 to TRBJ2-7; D possibly matches TRBD1 or TRBD2 (5 bases each). The length of the CDR3 is 17 residues. The germline V gene encodes CDR1 SGHAT and CDR2 FQNNGV. Between the trimmed V and J ends, which lost 3 bases and 0 bases, there was a span of 18 bases. Here the CDR3 reads CASSFRGIGTHSYEQYF. CDR3 nucleotides: TGTGCCAGCAGCTTTAGGGGAATCGGGACGCACTCCTACGAGCAGTACTTC.

This clonotype occurred many times. This rearrangement joins TRBV11-3 to TRBJ2-1; D is unresolved. Trimming stripped 3 bases from V and 0 bases from J, with 15 bases between. Germline V CDR1 and CDR2: SGHNT, YENEEA. This CDR3 spans 17 amino acids. DNA of the CDR3: TGTGCCAGCAGCTTTACTAACTTCCTAAGCTCCTACAATGAGCAGTTCTTC. It is translated as CASSFTNFLSSYNEQFF.

This clonotype was seen a few times. V usage is TRBV4-2 and J usage is TRBJ1-1; perhaps TRBD1 as D (5 bases). This CDR3 is 15 amino acids long. V shed 2 bases and J shed 1 base, with 11 bases lying between them. Germline V gives CDR1 LGHNA, CDR2 YNFKEQ. CDR3 sequence reads: CASSQSAGANTEAFF. The CDR3 DNA sequence: TGTGCCAGCAGCCAATCGGCCGGGGCGAACACTGAAGCTTTCTTT.

This clonotype came up a few times. This rearrangement joins TRBV10-3 to TRBJ2-5; TRBD2 agrees at 9 bases. CDR3 length: 15 amino acids. Germline lookup yields CDR1 ENHRY and CDR2 SYGVKD. With V trimmed by 3 bases and J by 3 bases, 5 bases remained unmatched. The CDR3 is CAISDGSGGKETQYF. In nucleotides, the CDR3 is TGTGCCATCAGTGACGGTAGCGGGGGTAAAGAGACCCAGTACTTC.

This clonotype showed up many times. The chain uses TRBV25-1 and TRBJ2-5; 11 bases map to TRBD2. Germline V gives CDR1 MGHDK, CDR2 SYGVNS. V shed 8 bases, J shed 4 bases, and the junction held 6 bases outside the gene matches. This CDR3 is 14 amino acids long. This CDR3 reads CASVAGGPRETQYF. In DNA form, the CDR3 reads TGTGCCAGCGTAGCGGGGGGGCCGAGAGAGACCCAGTACTTC.

This clonotype came up many times. This chain uses TRBV6-5 with TRBJ1-2; D not certain. The CDR3 covers 15 residues. V lost 0 bases and J lost 4, with 12 bases in between. CDR1 and CDR2 (germline): MNHEY, SVGAGI. CDR3 sequence reads: CASSYSGFSGYGYTF. The CDR3 DNA is TGTGCCAGCAGTTACTCAGGGTTTTCGGGCTATGGCTACACCTTC.